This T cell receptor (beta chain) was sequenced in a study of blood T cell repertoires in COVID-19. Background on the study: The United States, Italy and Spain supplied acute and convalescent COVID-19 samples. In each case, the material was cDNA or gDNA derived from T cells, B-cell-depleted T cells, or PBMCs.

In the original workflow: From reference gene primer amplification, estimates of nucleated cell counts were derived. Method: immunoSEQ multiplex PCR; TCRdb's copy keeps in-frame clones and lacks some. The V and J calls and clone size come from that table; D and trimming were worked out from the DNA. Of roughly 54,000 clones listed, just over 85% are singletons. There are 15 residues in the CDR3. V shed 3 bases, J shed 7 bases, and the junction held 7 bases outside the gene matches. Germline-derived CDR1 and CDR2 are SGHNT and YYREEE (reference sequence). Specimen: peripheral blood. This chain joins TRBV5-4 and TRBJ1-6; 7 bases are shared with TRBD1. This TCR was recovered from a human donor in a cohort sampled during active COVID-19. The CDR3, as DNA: TGTGCCAGCAGCTCCCCGACAGGGAACAATTCACCCCTCCACTTT. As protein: CASSSPTGNNSPLHF.